The 3 T cell receptor beta chains reported below all come from one sample, sequenced in a study of blood T cells in healthy people across ages. Sample-barcoded 5' priming and a J-beta primer mix drove a second PCR of 7 to 11 cycles. TCRdb re-called the 5' RACE reads with MiXCR, one entry per CDR3 protein. The sample records about 1.4 million distinct CDR3 sequences, 59% being singletons. The source material was blood. The receptors derive from a man aged 18 to 35 in good health.

This chain connects TRBV9 to TRBJ2-1; no clear D gene. Germline lookup yields CDR1 SGDLS and CDR2 YYNGEE. The CDR3 contains 15 residues. With 4 bases removed from V and 5 bases from J, the gap between germline ends came to 16 bases. CDR3 in amino acids: CASSPRRGPDNEQFF. The CDR3 DNA reads as TGTGCCAGCAGCCCCCGGCGAGGACCCGACAATGAGCAGTTCTTC.

This clonotype has a count of ten or more. The chain employs TRBV27 and TRBJ2-1; no definite D call. V was pared by 0 bases and J by 5 bases, with 8 bases between. This CDR3 contains 14 residues. Germline V lookup: CDR1 MNHEY, CDR2 SMNVEV (reference sequence). CDR3 residues: CASSLSHRNNEQFF. The CDR3 nucleotides read TGTGCCAGCAGTTTATCGCACAGAAACAATGAGCAGTTCTTC.

The J gene is TRBJ2-4, the V gene TRBV24-1; 7 positions match TRBD1. This CDR3 has 14 residues. CDR1 KGHDR and CDR2 SFDVKD come from the germline V gene. Trimming at V came to 5 bases and at J to 13 bases, leaving 13 bases not matched to a gene. The CDR3 spells CATSVTGTDEEQYF. The CDR3 DNA is TGTGCCACCAGTGTAACAGGGACAGACGAAGAGCAGTACTTC.